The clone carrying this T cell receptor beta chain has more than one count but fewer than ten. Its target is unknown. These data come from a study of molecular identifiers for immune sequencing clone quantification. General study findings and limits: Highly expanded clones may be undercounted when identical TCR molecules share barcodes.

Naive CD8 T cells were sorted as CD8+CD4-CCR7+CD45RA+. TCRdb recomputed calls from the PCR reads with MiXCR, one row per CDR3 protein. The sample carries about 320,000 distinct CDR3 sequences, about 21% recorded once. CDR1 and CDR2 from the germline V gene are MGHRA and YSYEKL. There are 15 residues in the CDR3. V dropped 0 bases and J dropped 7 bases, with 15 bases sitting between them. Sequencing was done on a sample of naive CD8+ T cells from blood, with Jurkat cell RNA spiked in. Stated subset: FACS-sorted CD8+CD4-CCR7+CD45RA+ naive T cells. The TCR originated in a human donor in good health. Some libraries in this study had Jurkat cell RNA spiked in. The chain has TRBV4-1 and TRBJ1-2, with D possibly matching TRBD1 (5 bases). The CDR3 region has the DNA TGCGCCAGCAGCCAAGAAGTCAGGGATCTCCTTGGCTACACCTTC. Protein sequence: CASSQEVRDLLGYTF.